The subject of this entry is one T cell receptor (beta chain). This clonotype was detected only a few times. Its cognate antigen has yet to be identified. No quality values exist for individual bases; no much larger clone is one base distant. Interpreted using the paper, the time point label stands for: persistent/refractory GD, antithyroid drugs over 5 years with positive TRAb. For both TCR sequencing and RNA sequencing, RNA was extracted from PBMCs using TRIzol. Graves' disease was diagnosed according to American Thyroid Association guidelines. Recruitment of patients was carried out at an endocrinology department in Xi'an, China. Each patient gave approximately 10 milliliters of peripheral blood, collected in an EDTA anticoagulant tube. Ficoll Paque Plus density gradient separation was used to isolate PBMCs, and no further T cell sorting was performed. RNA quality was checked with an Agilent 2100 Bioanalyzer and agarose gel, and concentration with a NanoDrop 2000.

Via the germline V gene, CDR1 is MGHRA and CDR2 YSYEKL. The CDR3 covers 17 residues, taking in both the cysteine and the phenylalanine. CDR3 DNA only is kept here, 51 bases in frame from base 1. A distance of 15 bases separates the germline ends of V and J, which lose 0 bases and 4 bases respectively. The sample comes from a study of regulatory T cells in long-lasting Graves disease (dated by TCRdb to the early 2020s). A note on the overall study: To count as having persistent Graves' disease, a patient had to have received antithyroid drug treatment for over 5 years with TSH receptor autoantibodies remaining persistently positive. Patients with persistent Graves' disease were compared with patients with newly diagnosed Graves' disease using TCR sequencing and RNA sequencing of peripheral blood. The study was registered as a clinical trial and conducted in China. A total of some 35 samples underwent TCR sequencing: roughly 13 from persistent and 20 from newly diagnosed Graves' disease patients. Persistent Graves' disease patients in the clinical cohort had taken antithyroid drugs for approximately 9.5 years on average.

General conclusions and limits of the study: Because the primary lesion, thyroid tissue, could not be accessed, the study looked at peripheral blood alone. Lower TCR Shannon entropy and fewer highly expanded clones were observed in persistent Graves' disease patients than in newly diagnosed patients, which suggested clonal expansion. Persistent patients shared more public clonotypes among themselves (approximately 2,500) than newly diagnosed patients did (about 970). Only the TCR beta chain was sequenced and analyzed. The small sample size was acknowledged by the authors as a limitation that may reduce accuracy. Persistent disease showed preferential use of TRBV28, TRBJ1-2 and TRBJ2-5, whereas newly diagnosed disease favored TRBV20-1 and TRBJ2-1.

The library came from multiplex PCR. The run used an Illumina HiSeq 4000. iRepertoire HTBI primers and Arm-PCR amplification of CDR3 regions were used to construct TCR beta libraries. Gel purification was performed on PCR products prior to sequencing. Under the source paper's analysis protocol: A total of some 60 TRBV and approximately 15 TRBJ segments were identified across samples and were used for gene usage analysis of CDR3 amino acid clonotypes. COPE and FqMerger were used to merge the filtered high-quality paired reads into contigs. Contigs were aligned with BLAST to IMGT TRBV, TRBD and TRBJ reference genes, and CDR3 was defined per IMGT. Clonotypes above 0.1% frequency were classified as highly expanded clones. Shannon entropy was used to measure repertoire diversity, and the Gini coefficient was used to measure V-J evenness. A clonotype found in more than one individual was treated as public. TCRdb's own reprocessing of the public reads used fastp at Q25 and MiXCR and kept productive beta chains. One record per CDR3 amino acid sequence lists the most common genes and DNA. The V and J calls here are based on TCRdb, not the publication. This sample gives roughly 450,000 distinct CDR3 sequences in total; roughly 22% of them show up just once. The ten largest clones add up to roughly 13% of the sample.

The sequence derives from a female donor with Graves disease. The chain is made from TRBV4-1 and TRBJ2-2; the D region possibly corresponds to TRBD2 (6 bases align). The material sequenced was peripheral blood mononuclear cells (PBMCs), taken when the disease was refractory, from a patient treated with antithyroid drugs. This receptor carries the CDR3 CASSQDGGGPGTGELFF. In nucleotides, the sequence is TGCGCCAGCAGCCAAGATGGGGGAGGACCAGGCACCGGGGAGCTGTTTTTT.